Listed below are T cell receptor beta chains from one sample, sequenced in a study of blood T cell repertoires in COVID-19. Sequencing was performed with immunoSEQ multiplex PCR; in TCRdb, only in-frame clones are kept and a portion is missing. This sample has about 360,000 clones, with 80% to 90% found just once. Sequencing was done on a sample of peripheral blood. The receptors were sampled from an older woman with COVID-19, enrolled during active disease. CDR3s include the opening cysteine and the closing phenylalanine or tryptophan. D genes are given only for firm matches. Clone size is shown for a subset of rows, as once, few, many or a class of expanded clone.

-	TRBV10-3	-	TRBJ2-1	TGTGCCATCAGTGGCACGCGGGACTTTACTCACAATGAGCAGTTCTTC	CAISGTRDFTHNEQFF
TRBD1	TRBV7-3	-	TRBJ1-5	TGTGCCAGCAGCGCGGACAGGGGCCAGCCCCAGCATTTT	CASSADRGQPQHF
-	TRBV5-1	-	TRBJ2-7	TGCGCCAGCAGCTTGGGTTCAGGGGATAGCTACGAGCAGTACTTC	CASSLGSGDSYEQYF
-	TRBV30	-	TRBJ1-1	TGTGCCTGGAACAGGGTGTCCCCCACTGAAGCTTTCTTT	CAWNRVSPTEAFF
-	TRBV10-2	-	TRBJ2-7	TGCGCCAGCAAGAGGACAGTGAGCTCCTACGAGCAGTACTTC	CASKRTVSSYEQYF
-	TRBV7-9	-	TRBJ1-1	TGTGCCAGCAGTCAATCCCTAGGGAACACTGAAGCTTTCTTT	CASSQSLGNTEAFF
-	TRBV11-2	-	TRBJ1-6	TGTGCCAGCAGTAACAGATACTCACCCCTCCACTTT	CASSNRYSPLHF
TRBD2	TRBV9	-	TRBJ2-1	TGTGCCAGCAGCGTCCGACTAGCGGGGGGCCCCAGCTCCTACAATGAGCAGTTCTTC	CASSVRLAGGPSSYNEQFF
-	TRBV5-1	-	TRBJ2-5	TGCGCCAGCAGCTTGAGGAGGGAGTCAGAGACCCAGTACTTC	CASSLRRESETQYF
TRBD1	TRBV2	-	TRBJ1-1	TGTGCCAGCAGTGGGGGGCTAGCAGGGGGAGTGAACACTGAAGCTTTCTTT	CASSGGLAGGVNTEAFF
TRBD2	TRBV9	-	TRBJ2-2	TGTGCCAGCAGAGCGGGGGCGAACACCGGGGAGCTGTTTTTT	CASRAGANTGELFF
TRBD2	TRBV6-6	once	TRBJ2-1	TGTGCCAGCAGCCCGGGGGGGATTCCCTACAATGAGCAGTTCTTC	CASSPGGIPYNEQFF
-	TRBV4-2	-	TRBJ2-4	TGTGCCAGCAGCCAAGAAAGCGCGGGGGCACGAAGGGACATTCAGTACTTC	CASSQESAGARRDIQYF
-	TRBV10-1	-	TRBJ2-7	TGCGCCATCCGAGGAGGACAGCACTACGAGCAGTACTTC	CAIRGGQHYEQYF
-	TRBV11-1	-	TRBJ1-4	TGTGCCAGCACCACAGACGGGGGTAATGAAAAACTGTTTTTT	CASTTDGGNEKLFF
-	TRBV9	-	TRBJ1-1	TGTGCCAGCAGCGTAGGGGGCCCTCTGAACACTGAAGCTTTCTTT	CASSVGGPLNTEAFF
-	TRBV11-2	-	TRBJ1-1	TGTGCCAGCAGCTTAGATATCAGGGGCACTGAAGCTTTCTTT	CASSLDIRGTEAFF
-	TRBV7-2	-	TRBJ2-1	TGTGCCAGCACCCTTACAGGGATTTACAATGAGCAGTTCTTC	CASTLTGIYNEQFF
-	TRBV27	once	TRBJ1-2	TGTGCCAGCAGTTTATCTTTTGACAGAAGCTACACCTTC	CASSLSFDRSYTF
TRBD1	TRBV30	-	TRBJ1-2	TGTGCCTGGGACAGGGTCCCTGGCTACACCTTC	CAWDRVPGYTF
TRBD2	TRBV9	once	TRBJ2-1	TGTGCCAGCAGCTCCCGATACGGGGGGGCCTCGTACAATGAGCAGTTCTTC	CASSSRYGGASYNEQFF
TRBD1	TRBV7-9	once	TRBJ2-1	TGTGCCAGCAGCTATGACAGGGGTCCCCTCAATGAGCAGTTCTTC	CASSYDRGPLNEQFF
TRBD1	TRBV5-6	-	TRBJ1-1	TGTGCCAGCAGCTTTGGACAGGGGTGGGAGAACACTGAAGCTTTCTTT	CASSFGQGWENTEAFF
-	TRBV5-1	few	TRBJ1-3	TGCGCCAGCAGCTCCAGGGTTTTGGGATCTGGAAACACCATATATTTT	CASSSRVLGSGNTIYF
-	TRBV9	-	TRBJ1-3	TGTGCCAGCAGCCCAAGGACTGGTTCGATTTCTGGAAACACCATATATTTT	CASSPRTGSISGNTIYF
-	TRBV27	-	TRBJ1-5	TGTGCCAGCAGTTTATTCCCAGGGAGGTCCCAGCATTTT	CASSLFPGRSQHF
TRBD2	TRBV9	-	TRBJ2-1	TGTGCCAGCAGCACCCGCGGGGGGGCCGGATACAATGAGCAGTTCTTC	CASSTRGGAGYNEQFF
TRBD1	TRBV2	-	TRBJ2-7	TGTGCCAGCAGCGGACAGGGGGCCCTCTACGAGCAGTACTTC	CASSGQGALYEQYF
-	TRBV10-3	-	TRBJ2-1	TGTGCCATCAGTGAGTCTCAATACAATGAGCAGTTCTTC	CAISESQYNEQFF
-	TRBV2	-	TRBJ2-3	TGTGCCAGCAGTCGCCAGGCCCACACAGATACGCAGTATTTT	CASSRQAHTDTQYF
TRBD1	TRBV3-1/TRBV3-2	-	TRBJ1-2	TGTGCCAGCAGCCAAGAACCCGGGACAGGAAACTATGGCTACACCTTC	CASSQEPGTGNYGYTF
-	TRBV10-3	once	TRBJ2-5	TGTGCCATCAGCGAAACAGGGTTTCATTGGGAGACCCAGTACTTC	CAISETGFHWETQYF
-	TRBV2	-	TRBJ1-2	TGTGCCAGCCGGGGGGGGATTTACTATGGCTACACCTTC	CASRGGIYYGYTF
-	TRBV6-1	-	TRBJ1-4	TGTGCCAGCAGTGATTATGGGACTCATGAAAAACTGTTTTTT	CASSDYGTHEKLFF
TRBD2	TRBV7-2	-	TRBJ2-3	TGTGCCAGCAGCTTAGTAGCGGGGGGGCTTTCAGATACGCAGTATTTT	CASSLVAGGLSDTQYF
-	TRBV2	-	TRBJ1-5	TGTGCCAGCAGGCCGTTGCTAACAGGGTTAGATCAGCCCCAGCATTTT	CASRPLLTGLDQPQHF
TRBD2	TRBV19	-	TRBJ2-5	TGTGCCAGTAGTTGGACTAGCGGGGACCAAGAGACCCAGTACTTC	CASSWTSGDQETQYF
-	TRBV7-8	-	TRBJ1-2	TGTGCCAGCAGCCAGGACAGCTATGGCTACACCTTC	CASSQDSYGYTF
TRBD1	TRBV11-2	-	TRBJ2-3	TGTGCCAGCACCCTGACAGGGTCGGCCACAGATACGCAGTATTTT	CASTLTGSATDTQYF
-	TRBV6-5	many	TRBJ2-7	TGTGCCAGCAGCGCCCGGGAACCGAAACCACTGGAGCAGTACTTC	CASSAREPKPLEQYF